Shown below are 26 T cell receptor beta chains from a single sample sequenced in a study of blood T cell repertoires in COVID-19. Using immunoSEQ multiplex PCR, the repertoire was profiled, and TCRdb retains in-frame clones only, with some absent. This table holds approximately 170,000 clones, 80% to 90% found once. The sample taken for sequencing was peripheral blood. The receptors were sampled from a woman between 65 and 79 years old with COVID-19, enrolled during active disease.

The chain recombines TRBV6-1 with TRBJ2-1; D might be TRBD2 (6 bases). With 2 bases removed from V and 7 bases from J, the gap between germline ends came to 9 bases. This CDR3 comprises 13 residues. CDR1 is MNHNS and CDR2 is SASEGT in the germline V gene. CDR3 sequence: CASSENGGNEQFF. The CDR3 coding sequence is TGTGCCAGCAGTGAAAATGGGGGGAATGAGCAGTTCTTC.

The chain has TRBV27 and TRBJ2-7, with unresolved D. The CDR3 covers 11 residues. The germline V gene has CDR1 MNHEY and CDR2 SMNVEV (reference sequence). V gave up 3 bases and J gave up 5 bases, with 5 bases separating them. The CDR3 loop reads CASSFGHEQYF. The CDR3 bases are TGTGCCAGCAGTTTTGGCCACGAGCAGTACTTC.

The chain couples TRBV18 to TRBJ1-2; TRBD1 matches at 10 bases. Germline CDR1 reads KGHSH; CDR2 reads LQKENI. V dropped 3 bases and J dropped 8; count of bases not matched to a gene: 3. The CDR3 is made up of 13 amino acids. The CDR3 here is CASSPGTGEGYTF. The CDR3 DNA follows: TGTGCCAGCTCACCCGGGACAGGGGAAGGCTACACCTTC.

This clone has just a few counts. CDR3 sequence reads: CASSGPDTGKTGELFF. CDR3 sequence (DNA): TGTGCCAGCAGTGGCCCCGACACAGGGAAGACCGGGGAGCTGTTTTTT. The chain carries TRBV2 and TRBJ2-2; D might be TRBD1 (6 bases). Germline V gene lookup returns CDR1 SNHLY and CDR2 FYNNEI. The CDR3 totals 16 residues. V was trimmed by 4 bases and J by 5 bases, leaving 17 bases between them. Full variable domain (outside the CDR3, taken from reference TRBV2 and TRBJ2-2): EPEVTQTPSHQVTQMGQEVILRCVPISNHLYFYWYRQILGQKVEFLVSFYNNEISEKSEIFDDQFSVERPDGSNFTLKIRSTKLEDSAMYFCASSGPDTGKTGELFFGEGSRLTVL.

The V call is TRBV28, the J call TRBJ1-1; TRBD1 matches 7 bases. CDR1 MDHEN and CDR2 SYDVKM come from the germline V gene. The CDR3 length is 15 residues. After removal of 5 bases from V and 1 base from J, the junction contained 7 bases not matched to a gene. CDR3 coding DNA: TGTGCCAGCAGTAGAACCTACAGGGGGAACACTGAAGCTTTCTTT. As protein: CASSRTYRGNTEAFF.

V usage is TRBV27 and J usage is TRBJ2-7; 11 bases map to TRBD1. V dropped 6 bases and J dropped 4; count of bases not matched to a gene: 8. The CDR3 is made up of 15 amino acids. The V gene's germline CDR1 is MNHEY and CDR2 SMNVEV (reference sequence). CDR3 sequence (DNA): TGTGCCAGCAGCCATCAGGACAGGGGGCGTTACGAGCAGTACTTC. Protein: CASSHQDRGRYEQYF.

This rearrangement joins TRBV30 to TRBJ1-1; 7 nucleotides match TRBD1. The germline CDR1 and CDR2 sequences are GTSNPN and SVGIG (reference sequence). Trimming cost V 2 bases and J 1 base; bases outside gene matches: 1. This CDR3 has 13 amino acids. The CDR3 is CAWSTGANTEAFF. The DNA for the CDR3 is TGTGCCTGGAGTACAGGGGCGAACACTGAAGCTTTCTTT.

The rearrangement uses TRBV27 and TRBJ1-6; TRBD1 agrees at 8 bases. Germline lookup yields CDR1 MNHEY and CDR2 SMNVEV (reference sequence). This CDR3 contains 14 residues. V shed 5 bases and J 6 bases; nucleotides not matched to a gene: 3. CDR3 sequence reads: CASSQQGANSPLHF. The CDR3 DNA reads as TGTGCCAGCAGTCAGCAGGGGGCTAATTCACCCCTCCACTTT.

V gene TRBV30 combines with J gene TRBJ2-5; TRBD2 matches at 10 bases. With 1 base clipped from V and 4 bases from J, the junction kept 6 bases outside the gene matches. This CDR3 region has 15 residues. Germline V CDR1 and CDR2: GTSNPN, SVGIG (reference sequence). The CDR3 DNA reads as TGTGCCTGGAGTGCCCCGAGACTAGCGGGAGAGACCCAGTACTTC. Encoded protein: CAWSAPRLAGETQYF.

Worth noting for this clone: This same CDR3 is encoded by further DNA sequences in the sample. V usage is TRBV7-9 and J usage is TRBJ1-1, with no clear D. Germline CDR1 and CDR2: SEHNR and FQNEAQ (reference sequence). The CDR3 length is 14 residues. Between the trimmed V and J ends, which lost 3 bases and 4 bases, there was a span of 12 bases. CDR3 in amino acids: CASSLDLRGTEAFF. CDR3 DNA: TGTGCCAGCAGCTTGGACCTACGGGGCACTGAAGCTTTCTTT.

The chain combines TRBV28 with TRBJ1-5, with 9 bases that match TRBD1. The length of the CDR3 is 16 residues. Germline CDR1 and CDR2: MDHEN and SYDVKM. J lost 1 base, V lost 5 bases, and 6 bases had no gene match. CDR3 DNA sequence: TGTGCCAGCAGTATACCCGGGACAGGGAGCAATCAGCCCCAGCATTTT. Translation gives CASSIPGTGSNQPQHF.

V usage is TRBV2 and J usage is TRBJ1-1, with 7 bases matching TRBD1. V was pared by 6 bases and J by 5 bases, with 9 bases of the junction left unmatched. Germline CDR1 is SNHLY and CDR2 is FYNNEI. This CDR3 is built from 14 residues. This CDR3 reads CASRVNRGGTEAFF. In nucleotides, the CDR3 is TGTGCCAGCAGGGTTAACAGGGGTGGGACTGAAGCTTTCTTT.

In DNA form, the CDR3 reads TGCGCCAGCAGCCCAGGTACCGAAGAGACCCAGTACTTC. This encodes CASSPGTEETQYF. This chain connects TRBV5-1 to TRBJ2-5; D gene ambiguous. Trimming shortened V by 4 bases and J by 3 bases, and 10 bases separated the two germline ends. CDR1 and CDR2 (germline): SGHRS, YFSETQ. The CDR3 runs to 13 residues.

V is TRBV3-1 (or the pseudogene TRBV3-2) and J is TRBJ1-5; 9 positions match TRBD1. The V and J ends lost 6 bases and 6 bases, in that order; junction bases with no gene match: 6. The germline gives CDR1 LGHDT, CDR2 YNNKEL (reference sequence). The CDR3 length is 14 residues. The CDR3 DNA reads TGTGCCAGCAGTATGGGACAGGGCCTTCAGCCCCAGCATTTT. Its protein product is CASSMGQGLQPQHF.

The V call is TRBV11-2, the J call TRBJ1-1; no definite D call. From germline, CDR1 is SGHAT and CDR2 FQNNGV. The CDR3 covers 13 residues. V was trimmed by 2 bases and J by 2 bases, leaving 6 bases between them. The CDR3 sequence is CASSLLFNTEAFF. Here the CDR3 DNA reads TGTGCCAGCAGCTTATTATTTAACACTGAAGCTTTCTTT.

The chain is built from TRBV7-2 and TRBJ2-3; tentative D call: TRBD2 (6 bases). The germline V gene has CDR1 SGHTA and CDR2 FQGNSA. The CDR3 totals 12 residues. V shed 11 bases and J shed 0 bases, with 9 bases lying between them. CDR3 in amino acids: CAGRGSTDTQYF. The CDR3 region has the DNA TGTGCCGGACGGGGGAGCACAGATACGCAGTATTTT.

CDR3 nucleotide sequence: TGCAGCGTCCCAGGTTTCACTGAAGCTTTCTTT. Protein sequence: CSVPGFTEAFF. The chain joins TRBV29-1 to TRBJ1-1; D is unresolved. Germline CDR1 reads SQVTM; CDR2 reads ANQGSEA. The V end was cut by 6 bases, the J end by 4 bases, with 9 bases between. The CDR3 extends over 11 amino acids.

J is TRBJ1-5 and V is TRBV28, with TRBD1 matching 7 bases. Per germline, CDR1 MDHEN and CDR2 SYDVKM. The CDR3 totals 16 residues. V shed 5 bases, J shed 2 bases, and the junction held 9 bases outside the gene matches. CDR3 amino acids: CASSVQQGNGNQPQHF. CDR3 nucleotides: TGTGCCAGCAGTGTTCAACAGGGGAATGGCAATCAGCCCCAGCATTTT.

This chain uses TRBV21-1 with TRBJ2-7; whether TRBD1, the table's D call, matches the DNA was not checked. TRBV21-1 is an annotated pseudogene. The CDR3 runs to 16 residues. The CDR3 loop is CASSKIGQGENYEQYF. In DNA form, the CDR3 reads TGTGCCAGCAGCAAAATTGGACAGGGCGAAAACTACGAGCAGTACTTC.

This clone has at least ten counts. J is TRBJ1-3 and V is TRBV9; no firm D call. Germline V CDR1 and CDR2: SGDLS, YYNGEE. This CDR3 has 14 amino acids. V lost 7 bases, J lost 0 bases, and 11 bases lay in between. The CDR3 sequence: CASSTGSSGNTIYF. The DNA of the CDR3 is TGTGCCAGCTCCACCGGGAGCTCTGGAAACACCATATATTTT.

This clone was found once. V is TRBV9 and J is TRBJ1-1; D unclear. Germline V lookup: CDR1 SGDLS, CDR2 YYNGEE. This CDR3 spans 13 amino acids. V lost 3 bases and J lost 1, with 7 bases in between. Here the CDR3 DNA reads TGTGCCAGCAGCGCCACATCGAACACTGAAGCTTTCTTT. Its translation is CASSATSNTEAFF. The full variable domain, its missing parts supplied by reference TRBV9 and TRBJ1-1, is DSGVTQTPKHLITATGQRVTLRCSPRSGDLSVYWYQQSLDQGLQFLIQYYNGEERAKGNILERFSAQQFPDLHSELNLSSLELGDSALYFCASSATSNTEAFFGQGTRLTVV.

This chain connects TRBV9 to TRBJ1-2, with D hard to call. Per germline, CDR1 SGDLS and CDR2 YYNGEE. V shed 2 bases and J shed 1 base, with 9 bases lying between them. The CDR3 is 14 amino acids. The DNA of the CDR3 is TGTGCCAGCAGCGTGGCCTCCCTTAACTATGGCTACACCTTC. Its translation: CASSVASLNYGYTF.

The chain links TRBV4-2 to TRBJ1-5; weak D call: TRBD1 (5 bases). Germline-derived CDR1 and CDR2 are LGHNA and YNFKEQ. There are 18 residues in the CDR3. The ends were cut back, 1 base at V and 3 bases at J, with 19 bases in the middle. CDR3 in amino acids: CASSQALGDFSINQPQHF. The CDR3 bases are TGTGCCAGCAGCCAAGCCCTCGGGGACTTTTCAATCAATCAGCCCCAGCATTTT.

The chain employs TRBV5-4 and TRBJ2-5; TRBD1 agrees at 9 bases. The junction had 6 bases not matched to a gene; V was cut back by 4 bases and J by 5 bases. This CDR3 has 14 residues. Germline-derived CDR1 and CDR2 are SGHNT and YYREEE (reference sequence). The CDR3 loop reads CASSHRTGDETQYF. CDR3 in DNA: TGTGCCAGCAGCCATAGGACAGGGGACGAGACCCAGTACTTC.

This clone has a handful of counts. This chain joins TRBV7-2 and TRBJ2-1; 9 bases are a match to TRBD1. V was clipped by 3 bases and J by 15 bases; unmatched bases: 6. In germline, CDR1 is SGHTA, CDR2 FQGNSA. There are 12 residues in the CDR3. The CDR3 loop reads CASSFTGGLLFF. The CDR3 region has the DNA TGTGCCAGCAGCTTTACAGGGGGCCTGTTGTTCTTC.

The chain combines TRBV28 with TRBJ1-3, with D maybe TRBD1 (5 bases). Germline V gene lookup returns CDR1 MDHEN and CDR2 SYDVKM. V was shortened by 8 bases and J by 5 bases, with 13 bases between the two germline ends. CDR3 length: 13 amino acids. The CDR3 is CASGGGLRNTIYF. The CDR3 nucleotides are TGTGCCAGCGGGGGGGGACTCAGAAACACCATATATTTT. The full variable domain, completed using reference TRBV28 and TRBJ1-3, is DVKVTQSSRYLVKRTGEKVFLECVQDMDHENMFWYRQDPGLGLRLIYFSYDVKMKEKGDIPEGYSVSREKKERFSLILESASTNQTSMYLCASGGGLRNTIYFGEGSWLTVV.